Below, 22 T cell receptor beta chains from the same sample are listed, as sequenced in a study of CD8 T cells in ankylosing spondylitis. TCRdb fed the 5' RACE reads into MiXCR, producing one record per CDR3 protein. Counted here are approximately 28,000 distinct CDR3 sequences, 7.9% occurring once; the ten biggest clones make up under 35%. Sequencing was performed on blood. The receptors derive from a male donor with ankylosing spondylitis or in good health (not recorded which).

This clonotype has only a few counts. The chain carries TRBV28 and TRBJ2-5, with unresolved D. V was cut by 3 bases and J by 3 bases, with 11 bases left in between. The CDR3 sequence is 14 residues long. CDR1 and CDR2 (germline): MDHEN, SYDVKM. The CDR3 DNA reads as TGTGCCAGCAGTTTCCAAACCTGGGAAGAGACCCAGTACTTC. Translation: CASSFQTWEETQYF.

The CDR3 sequence is CASSQDGAGTVVGGEKLFF. The CDR3 DNA reads as TGCGCCAGCAGCCAAGATGGTGCCGGGACAGTCGTCGGGGGGGAAAAACTGTTTTTT. The rearrangement uses TRBV4-3 and TRBJ1-4; 7 nucleotides line up with TRBD1. The CDR3 has 19 amino acids. V shed 0 bases, J shed 8 bases, and the junction held 18 bases outside the gene matches. CDR1 is LGHNA and CDR2 is YSLEER in the germline V gene.

The V gene is TRBV28, the J gene TRBJ2-3; 8 bases map to TRBD2. The junction had 10 bases not matched to a gene; V was cut back by 2 bases and J by 0 bases. Germline values: CDR1 MDHEN, CDR2 SYDVKM. CDR3 length: 18 amino acids. The CDR3 bases are TGTGCCAGCAGTTTAGGAGTCGGCGGGGGGTTTAGCACAGATACGCAGTATTTT. This gives the protein CASSLGVGGGFSTDTQYF. The variable domain in full, with the rest retrieved from reference TRBV28 and TRBJ2-3, is DVKVTQSSRYLVKRTGEKVFLECVQDMDHENMFWYRQDPGLGLRLIYFSYDVKMKEKGDIPEGYSVSREKKERFSLILESASTNQTSMYLCASSLGVGGGFSTDTQYFGPGTRLTVL.

This clonotype was recorded a few times. This chain connects TRBV20-1 to TRBJ2-1; 11 bases are shared with TRBD2. Germline V lookup: CDR1 DFQATT, CDR2 SNEGSKA (reference sequence). The CDR3 covers 19 residues. The ends lost 0 bases at V and 7 bases at J; junction bases unmatched: 17. For the CDR3, the DNA is TGCAGTGCTAGAGATCGGGCGGGGGGACTAGCGGCCCGACGGAATGAGCAGTTCTTC. Translation: CSARDRAGGLAARRNEQFF.

This clonotype was seen only a few times. At one boundary the junction diverges from the germline segment, which might be a read error. The chain carries TRBV7-7 and TRBJ2-5; either TRBD1 or TRBD2 may fit D (5 bases each). The CDR3 totals 15 residues. Germline V gene lookup returns CDR1 SSHAT and CDR2 FNYEAQ (reference sequence). The chain's CDR3 is CASSPQRGSGETQYF. As DNA, the CDR3 is TGTGCTAGCAGCCCTCAGAGGGGTTCCGGGGAGACCCAGTACTTC.

This clonotype has just a few counts. The chain couples TRBV5-1 to TRBJ2-2; D not resolved. The V and J ends lost 7 bases and 6 bases respectively, with 16 bases between them. The CDR3 is 14 residues long. Looked up from germline, CDR1 is SGHRS and CDR2 is YFSETQ. CDR3 protein: CASRKAEDAGELFF. In DNA, the CDR3 is TGCGCCAGCCGAAAGGCAGAGGACGCCGGGGAGCTGTTTTTT.

The chain uses TRBV19 and TRBJ1-5, with 8 bases that match TRBD1. The CDR3 has 15 residues. With V trimmed by 7 bases and J by 11 bases, 16 bases remained unmatched. Germline V gene sequence: CDR1 LNHDA, CDR2 SQIVND (reference sequence). The CDR3 sequence: CASTPQGAGQGAQHF. CDR3 nucleotides: TGTGCCAGTACTCCCCAGGGGGCCGGCCAGGGAGCCCAGCATTTT.

This clonotype was found a few times. The V gene is TRBV7-8, the J gene TRBJ2-2; the D is unclear. The V gene's germline CDR1 is SGHVS and CDR2 FQNEAQ. This CDR3 comprises 15 residues. Trimming left V 0 bases short and J 6 bases short, with 11 bases between. The CDR3 nucleotides are TGTGCCAGCAGCTTAGCAGTGGATGCGGCCGGGGAGCTGTTTTTT. It specifies CASSLAVDAAGELFF.

This clonotype ranks as medium-sized. The rearrangement uses TRBV29-1 and TRBJ2-1, with D perhaps assigned TRBD1 or TRBD2 (5 bases each). The CDR3 covers 13 residues. Looked up from germline, CDR1 is SQVTM and CDR2 is ANQGSEA. Trimming shortened V by 5 bases and J by 7 bases, and 15 bases separated the two germline ends. The CDR3 nucleotides read TGCAGCGTTTTTACCGGGACCACAAATGAGCAGTTCTTC. Its protein product is CSVFTGTTNEQFF.

This clonotype has just a few counts. The genes are TRBV20-1 and TRBJ2-1; D might be TRBD2 (7 bases). The germline V and J ends were trimmed by 4 bases and 12 bases, with 13 bases remaining between them. CDR1 is DFQATT, CDR2 SNEGSKA, per germline (reference sequence). This CDR3 has 11 residues. This CDR3 is CSAKGGIVQFF. CDR3 in DNA: TGCAGTGCTAAGGGGGGGATAGTGCAGTTCTTC.

This clonotype has a count of ten or more. V is TRBV28 and J is TRBJ2-7, with TRBD2 matching 11 bases. Germline CDR1 MDHEN, CDR2 SYDVKM. The CDR3 spans 15 residues. Trimming at V came to 5 bases and at J to 4 bases, leaving 7 bases not matched to a gene. CDR3 bases: TGTGCCAGCAGTGTTAGGACTAGCGGGTTGTACGAGCAGTACTTC. It translates to CASSVRTSGLYEQYF.

A few counts support this clonotype. The chain has TRBV4-3 and TRBJ2-7, with D possibly TRBD1 on 6 matching bases. Germline lookup yields CDR1 LGHNA and CDR2 YSLEER. The CDR3 totals 14 residues. V was shortened by 1 base and J by 2 bases, with 9 bases between the two germline ends. The CDR3, as DNA: TGCGCCAGCAGCCAAGGACAGGCGGCCTACGAGCAGTACTTC. The encoded protein is CASSQGQAAYEQYF.

The chain links TRBV9 to TRBJ2-2; D unclear. There are 12 residues in the CDR3. CDR1 and CDR2 from the germline V gene are SGDLS and YYNGEE. Deletions cut 2 bases from V and 8 bases from J, with 7 bases between. The CDR3 region is CASSVANGELFF. For the CDR3, the DNA is TGTGCCAGCAGCGTGGCTAATGGGGAGCTGTTTTTT.

The chain is built from TRBV5-1 and TRBJ2-1; D not resolved. The CDR3 length is 14 residues. Germline CDR1 SGHRS, CDR2 YFSETQ. Trimming left V 3 bases short and J 5 bases short, with 12 bases between. CDR3 region: CASSSSWRNNEQFF. CDR3 DNA: TGCGCCAGCAGCTCTAGTTGGCGAAACAATGAGCAGTTCTTC.

In this sample, this clonotype turned up many times. This rearrangement joins TRBV7-2 to TRBJ2-7, with a possible D match to TRBD2 (6 bases). The CDR3 length is 15 residues. Trimming pared 2 bases from V and 0 bases from J, leaving 11 bases between. Germline V CDR1 and CDR2: SGHTA, FQGNSA. The CDR3 sequence: CASSLRVSGSYEQYF. The DNA of the CDR3 is TGTGCCAGCAGCTTAAGGGTTAGCGGCTCCTACGAGCAGTACTTC.

This clonotype was seen only a few times. The V call is TRBV4-3, the J call TRBJ2-1; D is perhaps TRBD1 (5 bases). The ends were cut back, 3 bases at V and 9 bases at J, with 18 bases in the middle. This CDR3 is built from 15 residues. Germline V gives CDR1 LGHNA, CDR2 YSLEER. CDR3 residues: CASSQAVRARSEQFF. For the CDR3, the DNA is TGCGCCAGCAGCCAGGCGGTCAGGGCCCGATCTGAGCAGTTCTTC.

The table lists this clonotype with a few counts. The rearrangement links TRBV28 to TRBJ2-1; 12 positions agree with TRBD1. The CDR3 totals 17 residues. Per the germline V gene, CDR1 is MDHEN and CDR2 is SYDVKM. With 11 bases clipped from V and 10 bases from J, the junction kept 21 bases outside the gene matches. The CDR3 nucleotides read TGTGCCGGATCGAGGCTTTCCGGGACAGGGGGCAGGAGGGAGCAGTTCTTC. Protein sequence: CAGSRLSGTGGRREQFF.

The chain is built from TRBV29-1 and TRBJ2-7, with TRBD1 matching 7 bases. The CDR3 length is 13 residues. V was clipped by 7 bases and J by 6 bases; unmatched bases: 12. Germline CDR1 and CDR2: SQVTM and ANQGSEA. The CDR3 DNA reads TGCAGCGCAACGGACAGGATGGCAGGCGAGCAGTACTTC. This codes for CSATDRMAGEQYF.

The V and J genes are TRBV20-1 and TRBJ1-4; a weak D match, TRBD1 (6 bases). From germline, CDR1 is DFQATT and CDR2 SNEGSKA (reference sequence). V was shortened by 2 bases and J by 0 bases, with 16 bases between the two germline ends. The CDR3 is 17 residues long. The DNA of the CDR3 is TGCAGTGCTAGAAAACCCCAACAGGGTGCAACTAATGAAAAACTGTTTTTT. Encoded protein: CSARKPQQGATNEKLFF.

The chain employs TRBV4-1 and TRBJ2-2, with a possible D match to TRBD1 (6 bases). V was pared by 7 bases and J by 4 bases, with 10 bases between. The CDR3 covers 13 residues. Looked up from germline, CDR1 is MGHRA and CDR2 is YSYEKL. The CDR3 DNA follows: TGCGCCAGCAAAACAGGGTTCACCGGGGAGCTGTTTTTT. This gives the protein CASKTGFTGELFF.

This clonotype has just a few counts. DNA for the CDR3: TGTGCCAGCAGCCCTCCTGGGACAGGGGGTTTCGGGGAGCTGTTTTTT. Its translation is CASSPPGTGGFGELFF. The chain employs TRBV4-2 and TRBJ2-2; 11 bases map to TRBD1. J lost 7 bases, V lost 4 bases, and 8 bases had no gene match. The CDR3 is 16 amino acids. Per the germline V gene, CDR1 is LGHNA and CDR2 is YNFKEQ.

A few counts support this clonotype. The CDR3 here is CASSPDGQTDNEQFF. CDR3 nucleotides: TGCGCCAGCAGCCCTGACGGACAGACCGACAATGAGCAGTTCTTC. This chain links TRBV5-1 with TRBJ2-1; TRBD1 might be the D (6 bases). CDR1 and CDR2 (germline): SGHRS, YFSETQ. The CDR3 has 15 amino acids. The V gene lost 4 bases and the J gene lost 5 bases, with 16 bases spanning the gap. Full variable domain (remainder filled in from reference TRBV5-1 and TRBJ2-1): KAGVTQTPRYLIKTRGQQVTLSCSPISGHRSVSWYQQTPGQGLQFLFEYFSETQRNKGNFPGRFSGRQFSNSRSEMNVSTLELGDSALYLCASSPDGQTDNEQFFGPGTRLTVL.